This is a list of T cell receptor beta chains from one sample in a study of T cells in localized non-small cell lung cancer. Only in-frame clones appear in the TCRdb table, and some are missing; sequencing was by immunoSEQ multiplex PCR. Of 23,000 or so clones listed, about 90% are singletons. Here the sequenced sample was peripheral blood, taken before any cancer treatment. These receptors were obtained from a male donor at least 60 years old with stage I squamous cell lung carcinoma. The CDR3 runs from the conserved cysteine through the conserved F or W. The D gene is left open where the match is weak. For some rows the clone size is stated as once, few or many, or as a class when expanded; others skip it.

d_call j_call cdr3_length clone_size v_call cdr3_nt cdr3_aa
TRBD2 TRBJ2-2 18 few TRBV30 TGTGCCTGGGCTCCATTCGGGGGGGACCTCCTGAACACCGGGGAGCTGTTTTTT CAWAPFGGDLLNTGELFF
NA TRBJ2-1 15 NA TRBV30 TGTGCCTGGAGTGGAAAAGGGTGGTCCTACAATGAGCAGTTCTTC CAWSGKGWSYNEQFF
TRBD1 TRBJ1-2 14 NA TRBV18 TGTGCCAGCTCACCCGGGACAGGGGACCTTGGCTACACCTTC CASSPGTGDLGYTF
NA TRBJ1-4 14 NA TRBV6-5 TGTGCCAGCAGTTACTTAGGGGACGGAGAAAAACTGTTTTTT CASSYLGDGEKLFF
NA TRBJ1-4 14 NA TRBV6-1 TGTGCCAGCAGTGAGGCGACGGGCTATGAAAAACTGTTTTTT CASSEATGYEKLFF
NA TRBJ2-5 13 once TRBV6-6 TGTGCCAGCAGACCGACAGCTCAAGAGACCCAGTACTTC CASRPTAQETQYF
TRBD1 TRBJ1-2 14 NA TRBV18 TGTGCCAGCTCACCACAGGGGGCGGACTATGGCTACACCTTC CASSPQGADYGYTF
NA TRBJ2-2 13 NA TRBV7-2 TGTGCCAGCAGCTTCACCCGAGCCGGGGAGCTGTTTTTT CASSFTRAGELFF
NA TRBJ1-1 13 NA TRBV18 TGTGCCAGCTCACCAAGGGCCTACACTGAAGCTTTCTTT CASSPRAYTEAFF
TRBD1 TRBJ1-2 15 NA TRBV5-4 TGTGCCAGCAGCTTTCCTGCGACAGGGAGTTATGGCTACACCTTC CASSFPATGSYGYTF
TRBD2 TRBJ2-2 16 NA TRBV5-6 TGTGCCAGCAGCTTGGACGGGAGGGGTTACGCCGGGGAGCTGTTTTTT CASSLDGRGYAGELFF
TRBD1 TRBJ1-2 14 NA TRBV7-2 TGTGCCAGCAGCGTCAGGGGGGCTAACTATGGCTACACCTTC CASSVRGANYGYTF
NA TRBJ1-3 13 few TRBV18 TGTGCCAGCTCACCCGTCTCTGGAAACACCATATATTTT CASSPVSGNTIYF
TRBD2 TRBJ2-7 17 NA TRBV9 TGTGCCAGCAGCGTAGAAGAGAAAGGCGGGAGGGTCAACGAGCAGTACTTC CASSVEEKGGRVNEQYF
NA TRBJ1-1 13 NA TRBV30 TGTGCCTGGACGAAGCCCCTGAACACTGAAGCTTTCTTT CAWTKPLNTEAFF
NA TRBJ2-7 15 NA TRBV11-2 TGTGCCAGCAGCCCGGGGGTGGCTGTGCGTAACGAGCAGTACTTC CASSPGVAVRNEQYF
NA TRBJ2-1 15 NA TRBV5-5 TGTGCCAGCAGAACGACAGCCTCCCCCGACAATGAGCAGTTCTTC CASRTTASPDNEQFF
TRBD2 TRBJ2-5 16 NA TRBV4-3 TGCGCCAGCAGCCAAGATGCTAGCGGGTACCAAGAGACCCAGTACTTC CASSQDASGYQETQYF
NA TRBJ1-2 15 NA TRBV5-5 TGTGCCAGCAGCGGGGGACTTAGCCCTACCTATGGCTACACCTTC CASSGGLSPTYGYTF
NA TRBJ2-2 13 NA TRBV7-3 TGTGCCAGCAGCCAAACAACTACCGGGGAGCTGTTTTTT CASSQTTTGELFF
NA TRBJ1-2 14 NA TRBV10-3 TGTGCCATCAGTGAGACAGGGACTAACTATGGCTACACCTTC CAISETGTNYGYTF
NA TRBJ2-4 14 once TRBV19 TGTGCCAGTAGTTCCTCCGGACGGGAAAACATTCAGTACTTC CASSSSGRENIQYF
TRBD2 TRBJ2-5 14 NA TRBV7-2 TGTGCCAGCAGCTTAGAAGCGGGAGAAGAGACCCAGTACTTC CASSLEAGEETQYF
NA TRBJ2-5 16 NA TRBV12-5 TGTGCTAGTGGTTTGGGACAGGCGCCAACCCAAGAGACCCAGTACTTC CASGLGQAPTQETQYF
NA TRBJ1-1 12 few TRBV10-1 TGCGCCAGCAGGAGTGGGGGGTTGGAAGCTTTCTTT CASRSGGLEAFF
TRBD2 TRBJ2-2 15 NA TRBV7-8 TGTGCCAGCAGCTTTCCTAGCGGGAGGTCCGGGGAGCTGTTTTTT CASSFPSGRSGELFF